This TCR beta chain originates from a study of sequential checkpoint blockade in melanoma. The table came from immunoSEQ multiplex PCR; TCRdb's copy has only in-frame clones and leaves some out. Among about 28,000 clones listed, 83% were seen once. Deletions cut 4 bases from V and 0 bases from J, with 10 bases between. This CDR3 is 14 amino acids long. Germline lookup yields CDR1 SGDLS and CDR2 YYNGEE. Treatment denoted: randomized to nivolumab then ipilimumab (arm A) or the reverse (arm B). The receptor was isolated from a human donor with melanoma. The rearrangement joins TRBV9 to TRBJ1-1; perhaps TRBD1 as D (6 bases). This specimen was CD8+ T cells sorted from blood (inferred from file names), taken from a patient given nivolumab and ipilimumab in sequence. Here the CDR3 reads CASSQGQMNTEAFF. The CDR3 DNA sequence: TGTGCCAGCAGCCAAGGACAGATGAACACTGAAGCTTTCTTT.